The 26 T cell receptor beta chains listed next were all sequenced from one sample in a study of early T cells in non-severe SARS-CoV-2 infection. Using its own MiXCR run on the 5' RACE reads, TCRdb lists one record per CDR3 protein. The table records about 84,000 distinct CDR3 sequences, 9.5% to 13% of them present only once. Sequencing was carried out using whole blood. The receptor source for this set is an adult who was a healthcare worker with PCR-confirmed SARS-CoV-2 infection or an uninfected control (not recorded which).

The gene calls are TRBV29-1 and TRBJ1-1; perhaps TRBD1 as D (6 bases). This CDR3 has 14 amino acids. Germline V gene data show CDR1 as SQVTM and CDR2 as ANQGSEA. The V end lost 6 bases, the J end lost 6 bases, and 20 bases lay between the germline ends. CDR3 amino acids: CSVARGPTESEAFF. CDR3 DNA: TGCAGCGTGGCCAGGGGACCGACAGAGTCTGAAGCTTTCTTT.

The chain couples TRBV6-2 or TRBV6-3 to TRBJ1-6; no definite D call. Trimming took 6 bases from V and 10 from J, leaving 13 bases between them. The CDR3 covers 13 residues. Germline V gene lookup returns CDR1 MNHEY and CDR2 SVGEGT. The CDR3 spells CASRRRGESPLHF. The CDR3 DNA reads as TGTGCCAGCAGACGTCGGGGTGAATCACCCCTCCACTTT.

Of note for this clonotype: This clone may be a read error of a much larger clone one base away. The V call is TRBV7-8, the J call TRBJ2-7; unclear D gene. The length of the CDR3 is 13 residues. Per germline, CDR1 SGHVS and CDR2 FQNEAQ. V was shortened by 4 bases and J by 6 bases, with 13 bases between the two germline ends. The CDR3 is CASSSHDGGEQYF. The CDR3 DNA sequence: TGTGCCAGCAGCTCCCACGACGGCGGCGAGCAGTACTTC. The entire variable domain, with the rest obtained from reference TRBV7-8 and TRBJ2-7, is as follows: GAGVSQSPRYKVAKRGQDVALRCDPISGHVSLFWYQQALGQGPEFLTYFQNEAQLDKSGLPSDRFFAERPEGSVSTLKIQRTQQEDSAVYLCASSSHDGGEQYFGPGTRLTVT.

The rearrangement links TRBV7-6 to TRBJ2-3; 14 positions agree with TRBD2. This CDR3 is 15 amino acids long. The trim removed 5 bases at V and 7 bases at J, leaving 5 bases unmatched. Germline V CDR1 and CDR2: SGHVS, FNYEAQ. In DNA, the CDR3 is TGTGCCAGCAGCCCCGGGACTAGCGGGAGAAATACGCAGTATTTT. Translated: CASSPGTSGRNTQYF.

The chain joins TRBV7-6 to TRBJ1-5, with D tentatively TRBD1 (6 bases). Germline CDR1 is SGHVS and CDR2 is FNYEAQ. Trimming left V 2 bases short and J 5 bases short, with 13 bases between. The CDR3 loop spans 15 amino acids. The CDR3 nucleotides are TGTGCCAGCAGCTTAATCGGACAGATGGATCAGCCCCAGCATTTT. It encodes CASSLIGQMDQPQHF.

This clonotype was seen only a few times. The rearrangement links TRBV28 to TRBJ2-3, with D perhaps matching TRBD2 (6 bases). Deletions cut 5 bases from V and 0 bases from J, with 15 bases between. Looked up from germline, CDR1 is MDHEN and CDR2 is SYDVKM. This CDR3 contains 16 residues. The CDR3 reads CASSLIWGGSTDTQYF. DNA of the CDR3: TGTGCCAGCAGTCTGATCTGGGGAGGAAGCACAGATACGCAGTATTTT.

At least ten counts were recorded for this clonotype. This rearrangement joins TRBV20-1 to TRBJ2-5; D may be TRBD1 or TRBD2 (5 bases each). CDR3 size: 15 residues. Germline CDR1 is DFQATT and CDR2 is SNEGSKA (reference sequence). V dropped 2 bases and J dropped 0 bases, with 13 bases sitting between them. The CDR3 loop is CSARSIGAYQETQYF. CDR3 coding DNA: TGCAGTGCTAGAAGTATCGGGGCCTACCAAGAGACCCAGTACTTC.

This clonotype was seen only a few times. The CDR3 DNA is TGTGCCAGCAGCGGGTTTATGCGGGGCGTTGAGGAAAAACTGTTTTTT. Protein sequence: CASSGFMRGVEEKLFF. V usage is TRBV5-6 and J usage is TRBJ1-4; tentatively, D is TRBD1 (5 bases). Germline V gene sequence: CDR1 SGHDT, CDR2 YYEEEE. V was cut by 4 bases and J by 8 bases, with 21 bases left in between. The CDR3 has 16 amino acids.

The J gene is TRBJ2-1, the V gene TRBV7-3; perhaps D is TRBD1 or TRBD2 (5 bases each). The CDR3 runs to 13 residues. CDR1 and CDR2 (germline): SGHTA, FQGTGA. The ends were cut back, 2 bases at V and 10 bases at J, with 12 bases in the middle. CDR3: CASSLGGAGEQFF. As DNA, the CDR3 is TGTGCCAGCAGCTTAGGGGGAGCTGGCGAGCAGTTCTTC. Full variable domain (rest looked up from reference TRBV7-3 and TRBJ2-1): GAGVSQTPSNKVTEKGKYVELRCDPISGHTALYWYRQSLGQGPEFLIYFQGTGAADDSGLPNDRFFAVRPEGSVSTLKIQRTERGDSAVYLCASSLGGAGEQFFGPGTRLTVL.

The rearrangement joins TRBV14 to TRBJ2-2; D not certain. Trimming stripped 3 bases from V and 3 bases from J, with 11 bases between. There are 15 residues in the CDR3. From germline, CDR1 is SGHDN and CDR2 FVKESK. The CDR3 is CASSHRAWYTGELFF. The CDR3 region has the DNA TGTGCCAGCAGCCACCGCGCCTGGTACACCGGGGAGCTGTTTTTT.

This clonotype was detected ten times or more. Here the CDR3 DNA reads TGTGCTAGTGGCCAAGGGAGGCAGGCCCGTAGCACAGATACGCAGTATTTT. Amino acids: CASGQGRQARSTDTQYF. The chain couples TRBV12-5 to TRBJ2-3, with TRBD2 as a possible D gene (6 bases). Deletions cut 6 bases from V and 0 bases from J, with 19 bases between. Per germline, CDR1 LGHNT and CDR2 FRNRAP. The CDR3 consists of 17 residues.

This clonotype occurred many times. J is TRBJ2-7 and V is TRBV29-1; D possibly corresponds to TRBD2 (6 bases). V lost 8 bases to trimming and J lost 2 bases, with 10 bases between them. The CDR3 runs 11 residues. CDR1 SQVTM and CDR2 ANQGSEA come from the germline V gene. Here the CDR3 reads CSCWEAYEQYF. Written as DNA, the CDR3 is TGCAGCTGCTGGGAGGCCTACGAGCAGTACTTC.

With regard to this clonotype: One junction end disagrees with the germline gene, perhaps due to a read error. V usage is TRBV29-1 and J usage is TRBJ1-2; unclear D gene. In germline, CDR1 is SQVTM, CDR2 ANQGSEA. The CDR3 consists of 15 residues. CDR3 protein: CSVEDRRQSRSGHTF. In nucleotides, the CDR3 is TGCAGCGTTGAAGATCGTAGGCAGTCGCGGAGTGGCCACACCTTC.

This clonotype occurred many times. The chain recombines TRBV7-2 with TRBJ2-1; D unresolved. CDR3 length: 14 amino acids. Germline assignment: CDR1 SGHTA and CDR2 FQGNSA. Trimming took 2 bases from V and 2 from J, leaving 7 bases between them. CDR3 DNA: TGTGCCAGCAGCTTACAGGTGGCCTACAATGAGCAGTTCTTC. Encoded protein: CASSLQVAYNEQFF.

This clonotype was picked up many times. The chain carries TRBV20-1 and TRBJ1-5; TRBD1 matches at 7 bases. Germline lookup yields CDR1 DFQATT and CDR2 SNEGSKA (reference sequence). V shed 0 bases and J 11 bases; nucleotides not matched to a gene: 10. The CDR3 loop spans 14 amino acids. CDR3 DNA sequence: TGCAGTGCTAGAGACAGGGACAGCCGAAGGGCCCAGCATTTT. Its translation: CSARDRDSRRAQHF.

This clonotype occurred many times. The V call is TRBV10-3, the J call TRBJ2-7, with D hard to call. V shed 4 bases and J shed 1 base, with 2 bases lying between them. This CDR3 is built from 11 residues. The V gene's germline CDR1 is ENHRY and CDR2 SYGVKD. The CDR3 loop reads CAISVSYEQYF. The CDR3 nucleotides are TGTGCCATCAGTGTTTCCTACGAGCAGTACTTC.

This clonotype was observed a few times. This chain connects TRBV6-4 to TRBJ2-1; D is uncertain. The germline V gene has CDR1 MRHNA and CDR2 SNTAGT. The CDR3 covers 15 residues. Between the trimmed V and J ends, which lost 2 bases and 5 bases, there was a span of 13 bases. In nucleotides, the CDR3 is TGTGCCAGCAGTGACCGGCCAGGAAGCAACAATGAGCAGTTCTTC. It encodes CASSDRPGSNNEQFF.

The table lists this clonotype with a few counts. The chain couples TRBV19 to TRBJ1-1; D may be TRBD1 (5 bases). V gave up 3 bases and J gave up 0 bases, with 8 bases separating them. The V gene's germline CDR1 is LNHDA and CDR2 SQIVND (reference sequence). The CDR3 consists of 14 residues. CDR3 sequence: CASSIRGMNTEAFF. CDR3 nucleotides: TGTGCCAGTAGTATTCGGGGGATGAACACTGAAGCTTTCTTT.

The chain recombines TRBV3-1 with TRBJ2-3; D gene uncertain. Germline loops: CDR1 LGHDT, CDR2 YNNKEL (reference sequence). V was shortened by 3 bases and J by 6 bases, with 13 bases between the two germline ends. The CDR3 runs to 14 residues. The CDR3 reads CASSHYVVADTQYF. Here the CDR3 DNA reads TGTGCCAGCAGCCATTACGTGGTAGCCGATACGCAGTATTTT.

The genes are TRBV18 and TRBJ2-3, with TRBD2 as a possible D gene (5 bases). The CDR3 length is 14 residues. The germline CDR1 and CDR2 sequences are KGHSH and LQKENI. The V end was cut by 2 bases, the J end by 3 bases, with 9 bases between. Here the CDR3 reads CASSPSGLTDTQYF. CDR3 nucleotide sequence: TGTGCCAGCTCACCAAGCGGTTTAACAGATACGCAGTATTTT.

This clonotype appeared many times. The chain combines TRBV11-3 with TRBJ2-3; D remains unclear. The V gene lost 5 bases and the J gene lost 6 bases, with 9 bases spanning the gap. The CDR3 contains 12 residues. Germline V CDR1 and CDR2: SGHNT, YENEEA. Written as DNA, the CDR3 is TGTGCCAGCAGCAACGTTGGGGATACGCAGTATTTT. Protein: CASSNVGDTQYF.

In this sample, this clonotype turned up many times. The V and J genes are TRBV9 and TRBJ1-6; 7 nucleotides agree with TRBD1. CDR3 size: 18 residues. Per the germline V gene, CDR1 is SGDLS and CDR2 is YYNGEE. J lost 6 bases, V lost 4 bases, and 16 bases had no gene match. The CDR3, as DNA: TGTGCCAGCAGCCCAAGGCCCCGACAGGGTCTCGGTAATTCACCCCTCCACTTT. Its protein product is CASSPRPRQGLGNSPLHF.

This clonotype occurred many times. The rearrangement links TRBV5-1 to TRBJ2-7, with 8 positions matching TRBD1. The germline V gene has CDR1 SGHRS and CDR2 YFSETQ. V trimming: 2 bases; J trimming: 6 bases; junction bases outside the gene matches: 7. The CDR3 runs 14 residues. CDR3 sequence (DNA): TGCGCCAGCAGCTTCGGACAGGGCGCTGGCGAGCAGTACTTC. It encodes CASSFGQGAGEQYF.

This clonotype was detected ten times or more. This chain connects TRBV20-1 to TRBJ1-5; D call uncertain. There are 14 residues in the CDR3. V was clipped by 0 bases and J by 11 bases, with 17 bases between them. Per the germline V gene, CDR1 is DFQATT and CDR2 is SNEGSKA (reference sequence). The CDR3 reads CSARDRAGESAQHF. The CDR3 DNA reads TGCAGTGCTAGAGATAGGGCAGGAGAATCGGCCCAGCATTTT.

This sequence joins TRBV28 and TRBJ1-5; unclear D gene. The V end was cut by 7 bases, the J end by 5 bases, with 9 bases between. Germline V gene sequence: CDR1 MDHEN, CDR2 SYDVKM. The CDR3 spans 12 residues. The CDR3 DNA reads as TGTGCCAGCACCCCGGGTGATCAGCCCCAGCATTTT. Amino acids: CASTPGDQPQHF.

This clonotype was detected only a few times. The rearrangement links TRBV12-3 or TRBV12-4 to TRBJ2-1; D unclear. The CDR3 has 11 residues. V lost 8 bases and J 5 bases, leaving 7 bases between the germline ends. CDR3 amino acids: CASAYDNEQFF. The CDR3 nucleotides are TGTGCCAGCGCCTACGACAATGAGCAGTTCTTC.